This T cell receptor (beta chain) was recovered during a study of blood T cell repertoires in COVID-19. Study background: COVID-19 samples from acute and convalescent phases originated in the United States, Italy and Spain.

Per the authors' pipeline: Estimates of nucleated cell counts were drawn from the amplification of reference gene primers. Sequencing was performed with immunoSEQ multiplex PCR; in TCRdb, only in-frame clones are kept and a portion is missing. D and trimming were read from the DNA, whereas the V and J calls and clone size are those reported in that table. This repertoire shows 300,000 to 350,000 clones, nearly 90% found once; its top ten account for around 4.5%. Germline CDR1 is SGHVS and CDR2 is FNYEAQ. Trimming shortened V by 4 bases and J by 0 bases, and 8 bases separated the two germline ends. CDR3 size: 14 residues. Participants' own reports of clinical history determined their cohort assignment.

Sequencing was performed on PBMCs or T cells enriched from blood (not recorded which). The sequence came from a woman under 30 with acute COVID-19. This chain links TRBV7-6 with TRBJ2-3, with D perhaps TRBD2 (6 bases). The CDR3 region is CASSSGLSTDTQYF. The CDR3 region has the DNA TGTGCCAGCAGCTCGGGACTGAGCACAGATACGCAGTATTTT.